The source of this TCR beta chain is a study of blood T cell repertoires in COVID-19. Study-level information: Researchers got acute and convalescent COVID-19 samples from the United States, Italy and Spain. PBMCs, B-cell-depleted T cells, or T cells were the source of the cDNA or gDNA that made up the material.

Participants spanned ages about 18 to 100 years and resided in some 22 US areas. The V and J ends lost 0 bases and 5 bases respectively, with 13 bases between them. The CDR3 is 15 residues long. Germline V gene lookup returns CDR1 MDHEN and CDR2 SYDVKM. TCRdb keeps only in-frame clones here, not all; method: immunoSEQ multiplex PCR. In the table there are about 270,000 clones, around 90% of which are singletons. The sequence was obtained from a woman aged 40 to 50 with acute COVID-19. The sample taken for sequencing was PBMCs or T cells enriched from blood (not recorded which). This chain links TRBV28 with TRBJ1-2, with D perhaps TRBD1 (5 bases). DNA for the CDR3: TGTGCCAGCAGTTTATGGACGACAGAGAAATATGGCTACACCTTC. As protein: CASSLWTTEKYGYTF.